This TCR beta chain came from a study of T cell repertoires in cytomegalovirus infection. The wider study: Matching HLA type, along with CMV infection, was indicated by public TCR beta signatures. Study observations and caveats: Cumulated frequencies of public TCR beta families served to identify carriers of CMV plus the relevant HLA. Across the ex vivo response, the dominant clonotypes were HLA-C-restricted CMV-specific TCR beta clonotypes.

Many counts were recorded for this clonotype. Its antigen is currently unknown. From the reads, TCRdb called clonotypes with MiXCR, one entry per CDR3 protein. The table lists around 270,000 distinct CDR3 sequences, approximately 9.1% of them singletons. The source material was PBMCs. The receptor's source is a human donor in good health (CMV status not recorded). Some clones in this sample may be carry-over from other donors' samples.

The CDR3 spells CASSIALSTEAFF. DNA of the CDR3: TGTGCCAGTAGTATAGCGTTGAGCACTGAAGCTTTCTTT. V gene TRBV19 combines with J gene TRBJ1-1; D gene ambiguous. V dropped 1 base and J dropped 4 bases, with 7 bases sitting between them. CDR3 length: 13 residues. The germline V gene encodes CDR1 LNHDA and CDR2 SQIVND (reference sequence).